Listed below are T cell receptor beta chains from one sample, sequenced in a study of T cells in Graves' hyperthyroidism and ophthalmopathy. Each CDR3 protein gets one entry after TCRdb re-called the multiplex PCR reads with MiXCR. The sample holds under 300,000 distinct CDR3 sequences, approximately 23% seen once. Sequences were obtained from blood. These receptor sequences come from a man younger than 40 with Graves' ophthalmopathy. Both conserved end residues are part of each CDR3. The order of the fields is V gene, J gene, CDR3 protein.

V: TRBV6-1; J: TRBJ2-1; CDR3: CASVGLSSYNEQFF
V: TRBV11-3; J: TRBJ1-4; CDR3: CASSFGSGHEKLFF
V: TRBV6-1; J: TRBJ2-1; CDR3: CASSPSPGGRAGNEQFF
V: TRBV2; J: TRBJ1-5; CDR3: CASRDQTGTGNQPQHF
V: TRBV18; J: TRBJ1-4; CDR3: CASSPSVTGGHEKLFF
V: TRBV20-1; J: TRBJ2-3; CDR3: CSARDYSTDTQYF
V: TRBV3-1; J: TRBJ1-2; CDR3: CASSQPQGGNYGYTF
V: TRBV27; J: TRBJ2-1; CDR3: CASSSWDTNNEQFF
V: TRBV9; J: TRBJ2-1; CDR3: CASSSSWREDAEQFF
V: TRBV7-9; J: TRBJ1-3; CDR3: CASSSGGFSGNTIYF
V: TRBV11-2; J: TRBJ2-1; CDR3: CASSLLGGSYNEQFF
V: TRBV11-1; J: TRBJ2-1; CDR3: CASSPPGTSGRVNEQFF
V: TRBV11-2; J: TRBJ2-7; CDR3: CASTLQGQQSTEQYF
V: TRBV5-6; J: TRBJ1-2; CDR3: CASSSLTGANYGYTF
V: TRBV6-1; J: TRBJ1-2; CDR3: CASSNREGSYGYTF
V: TRBV28; J: TRBJ1-6; CDR3: CASSLLAGGGNSPLHF